This TCR beta chain is from a study of T cell repertoires in cytomegalovirus infection. The V gene's germline CDR1 is MNHNY and CDR2 SVGAGI (reference sequence). This CDR3 is 15 amino acids long. TCRdb analysed the reads with MiXCR anew, one entry per CDR3 protein. This sample yields hundreds of thousands of distinct CDR3 sequences, of which 33% are seen a single time; about 17% belongs to the top ten. Worth noting for this clonotype: The antigen remains undetermined. A junction boundary mismatches the germline segment, possibly from a read error.

Sequencing was performed on cultured PBMCs, taken from culture after CMV antigen stimulation. The V gene is TRBV6-6, the J gene TRBJ2-7, with 12 nucleotides matching TRBD2. The TCR was taken from a human donor in good health (CMV status not recorded). Some clones in this sample may be carry-over from other donors' samples. The CDR3 sequence is CASSFTSGRSSEQYF. The CDR3 DNA reads TGTGCCAGCAGCTTTACTAGCGGGAGGTCCTCCGAGCAGTACTTC.